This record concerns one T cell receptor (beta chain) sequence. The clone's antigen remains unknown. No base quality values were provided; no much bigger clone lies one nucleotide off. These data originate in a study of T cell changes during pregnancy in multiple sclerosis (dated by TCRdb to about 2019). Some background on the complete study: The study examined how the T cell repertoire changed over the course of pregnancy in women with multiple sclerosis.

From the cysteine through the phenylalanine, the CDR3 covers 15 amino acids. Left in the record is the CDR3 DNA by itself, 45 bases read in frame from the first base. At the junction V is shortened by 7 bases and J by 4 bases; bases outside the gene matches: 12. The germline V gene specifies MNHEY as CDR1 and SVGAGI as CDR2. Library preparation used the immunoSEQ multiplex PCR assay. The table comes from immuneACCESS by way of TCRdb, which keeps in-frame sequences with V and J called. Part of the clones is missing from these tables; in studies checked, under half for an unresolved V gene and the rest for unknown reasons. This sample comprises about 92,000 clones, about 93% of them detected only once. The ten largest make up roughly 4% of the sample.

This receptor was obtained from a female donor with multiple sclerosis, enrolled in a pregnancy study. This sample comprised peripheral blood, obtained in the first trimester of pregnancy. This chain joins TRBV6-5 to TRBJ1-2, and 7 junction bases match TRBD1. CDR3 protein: CASTHGDSLSYGYTF. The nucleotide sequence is TGTGCCAGCACCCACGGGGACAGCCTTTCCTATGGCTACACCTTC.